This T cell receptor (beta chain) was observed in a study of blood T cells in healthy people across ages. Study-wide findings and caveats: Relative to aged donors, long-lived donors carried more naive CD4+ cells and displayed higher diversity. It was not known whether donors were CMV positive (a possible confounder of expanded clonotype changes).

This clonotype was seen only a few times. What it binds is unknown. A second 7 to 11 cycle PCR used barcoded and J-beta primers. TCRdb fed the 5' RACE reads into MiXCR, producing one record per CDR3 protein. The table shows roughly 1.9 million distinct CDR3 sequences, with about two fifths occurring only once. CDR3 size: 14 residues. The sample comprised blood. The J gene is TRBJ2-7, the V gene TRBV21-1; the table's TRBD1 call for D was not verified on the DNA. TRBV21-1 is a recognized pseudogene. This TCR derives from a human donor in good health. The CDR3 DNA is TGTGCCAGCAGCGAGTACAGGGCCTGGGACGAGCAGTACTTC. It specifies CASSEYRAWDEQYF.